The 20 T cell receptor beta chains in this list originate from one sample, sequenced in a study of shared T cell receptors in the human thymus. Sequencing was performed with immunoSEQ multiplex PCR; in TCRdb, only in-frame clones are kept and a portion is missing. Of hundreds of thousands of clones listed, roughly 90% are singletons. The same sample was also studied in work on human thymus T cells.

Material for sequencing was thymocytes. Source of these receptors: a boy younger than two with a congenital heart defect.

V and J are TRBV5-4 and TRBJ1-2; D is perhaps TRBD1 (5 bases). The CDR3 covers 13 residues. Germline V gene lookup returns CDR1 SGHNT and CDR2 YYREEE (reference sequence). Deletions cut 4 bases from V and 4 bases from J, with 11 bases between. The CDR3 loop is CASSARTGYGYTF. The CDR3 DNA sequence: TGTGCCAGCAGCGCCAGAACAGGCTATGGCTACACCTTC.

The chain joins TRBV9 to TRBJ2-7, with D perhaps TRBD2 (5 bases). Germline CDR1 SGDLS, CDR2 YYNGEE. The CDR3 contains 16 residues. V lost 4 bases, J lost 3 bases, and 20 bases lay in between. The CDR3 nucleotides are TGTGCCAGCAGCCCGGGGTGGAGCGTCTATTACTACGAGCAGTACTTC. Amino acids: CASSPGWSVYYYEQYF.

This sequence joins TRBV11-1 and TRBJ1-1; D gene ambiguous. Looked up from germline, CDR1 is SGHAT and CDR2 is FQDESV (reference sequence). Trimming pared 0 bases from V and 1 base from J, leaving 9 bases between. This CDR3 spans 15 amino acids. The CDR3 spells CASSLARHKNTEAFF. The CDR3 bases are TGTGCCAGCAGCTTAGCGAGGCACAAGAACACTGAAGCTTTCTTT.

This rearrangement joins TRBV7-7 to TRBJ2-1; D not resolved. V was clipped by 1 base and J by 7 bases, with 8 bases between them. The CDR3 is made up of 13 amino acids. Germline loops: CDR1 SSHAT, CDR2 FNYEAQ (reference sequence). CDR3 nucleotides: TGTGCCAGCAGCTTAGATTTCGGGAATGAGCAGTTCTTC. Its translation: CASSLDFGNEQFF.

CDR3 sequence reads: CASSQLAGNYEQYF. The CDR3, as DNA: TGCGCCAGCAGCCAACTAGCGGGAAACTACGAGCAGTACTTC. The gene calls are TRBV4-3 and TRBJ2-7; 9 bases are a match to TRBD2. The CDR3 contains 14 residues. V was pared by 2 bases and J by 3 bases, with 2 bases of the junction left unmatched. The germline V gene has CDR1 LGHNA and CDR2 YSLEER.

The gene calls are TRBV6-1 and TRBJ1-2; perhaps TRBD1 as D (6 bases). The CDR3 consists of 15 residues. Germline V lookup: CDR1 MNHNS, CDR2 SASEGT. The V and J ends lost 4 bases and 5 bases respectively, with 17 bases between them. DNA of the CDR3: TGTGCCAGCAGTGGAAGCCAGGGGCGCTGGTATGGCTACACCTTC. Protein product: CASSGSQGRWYGYTF.

This clone was counted between two and nine times. This chain joins TRBV28 and TRBJ2-1; 11 bases fit TRBD2. The CDR3 runs to 16 residues. The ends lost 3 bases at V and 1 base at J; junction bases unmatched: 2. Germline V gene data show CDR1 as MDHEN and CDR2 as SYDVKM. The CDR3 spells CASSLTSGNSYNEQFF. Here the CDR3 DNA reads TGTGCCAGCAGTTTGACTAGCGGGAATTCCTACAATGAGCAGTTCTTC. The full variable domain, completed using reference TRBV28 and TRBJ2-1, is DVKVTQSSRYLVKRTGEKVFLECVQDMDHENMFWYRQDPGLGLRLIYFSYDVKMKEKGDIPEGYSVSREKKERFSLILESASTNQTSMYLCASSLTSGNSYNEQFFGPGTRLTVL.

J is TRBJ2-1 and V is TRBV19, with TRBD2 matching 8 bases. Germline CDR1 LNHDA, CDR2 SQIVND (reference sequence). The V and J ends lost 1 base and 10 bases, in that order; junction bases with no gene match: 3. The CDR3 sequence is 13 residues long. Here the CDR3 reads CASSIGAGGEQFF. CDR3 DNA: TGTGCCAGTAGTATAGGGGCGGGAGGAGAGCAGTTCTTC.

This clone was detected a few times. The chain couples TRBV7-9 to TRBJ2-7; D uncertain. The CDR3 is 16 residues long. V was trimmed by 1 base and J by 5 bases, leaving 18 bases between them. Per the germline V gene, CDR1 is SEHNR and CDR2 is FQNEAQ (reference sequence). The chain's CDR3 is CASSLVPRFVPHEQYF. The CDR3 DNA is TGTGCCAGCAGCTTAGTCCCTAGGTTTGTTCCCCACGAGCAGTACTTC.

Worth noting for this clone: The junction departs from the called germline gene at one end, perhaps through a read error. V gene TRBV19 combines with J gene TRBJ1-5; a weak D match, TRBD1 (5 bases). This CDR3 is built from 14 residues. The germline CDR1 and CDR2 sequences are LNHDA and SQIVND (reference sequence). The CDR3 reads CASSMGPSPSGSAF. CDR3 sequence (DNA): TGTGCCAGTAGTATGGGCCCTTCCCCTTCAGGGTCCGCTTTT.

This clone was recorded once. The V and J genes are TRBV7-2 and TRBJ2-3, with TRBD2 matching over 8 bases. The CDR3 runs to 18 residues. Germline CDR1 reads SGHTA; CDR2 reads FQGNSA. V trimming: 1 base; J trimming: 3 bases; junction bases outside the gene matches: 12. In DNA, the CDR3 is TGTGCCAGCAGCTTAGACGATCGGTCGGGAGGGAAAACAGATACGCAGTATTTT. Translated, it gives CASSLDDRSGGKTDTQYF.

The chain joins TRBV2 to TRBJ2-1, with 12 positions matching TRBD2. The CDR3 is 15 residues long. The V and J ends lost 6 bases and 9 bases, in that order; junction bases with no gene match: 9. Germline CDR1 reads SNHLY; CDR2 reads FYNNEI. CDR3 sequence reads: CASSQLAGGPGEQFF. DNA for the CDR3: TGTGCCAGCAGCCAGCTAGCGGGAGGGCCGGGTGAGCAGTTCTTC.

The chain is built from TRBV10-2 and TRBJ2-1; D perhaps matches TRBD2 (6 bases). The germline V gene has CDR1 WSHSY and CDR2 SAAADI. The CDR3 has 16 amino acids. V lost 2 bases and J lost 0, with 11 bases in between. DNA for the CDR3: TGCGCCAGCAGTGAGACGGCGGGGCCCTCCTACAATGAGCAGTTCTTC. Translated: CASSETAGPSYNEQFF.

The chain carries TRBV4-3 and TRBJ2-4, with TRBD2 matching 8 bases. V lost 4 bases, J lost 5 bases, and 13 bases stayed unmatched. The CDR3 sequence is 17 residues long. Germline values: CDR1 LGHNA, CDR2 YSLEER. DNA for the CDR3: TGCGCCAGCAGCCGTCGATCGGGGAACGGGGGGGAAAACATTCAGTACTTC. Encoded protein: CASSRRSGNGGENIQYF.

The rearrangement uses TRBV4-1 and TRBJ2-5, with 9 bases identical to TRBD1. The J call may not be correct, given that the DNA end is closer to TRBJ2-7. The CDR3 contains 18 residues. CDR1 is MGHRA and CDR2 is YSYEKL in the germline V gene. The chain's CDR3 is CASSQEVNRGQGSYEQYF. CDR3 in DNA: TGCGCCAGCAGCCAAGAGGTAAACAGGGGGCAAGGATCCTACGAGCAGTACTTC.

The DNA for the CDR3 is TGTGCCAGCAGCTTGGGACTAGCGGGACTCAATGAGCAGTTCTTC. This gives the protein CASSLGLAGLNEQFF. The rearrangement joins TRBV7-2 to TRBJ2-1; 13 nucleotides align to TRBD2. The CDR3 length is 15 residues. The V gene's germline CDR1 is SGHTA and CDR2 FQGNSA. With V trimmed by 3 bases and J by 6 bases, 2 bases remained unmatched. The variable domain in full, completed from reference TRBV7-2 and TRBJ2-1, reads GAGVSQSPSNKVTEKGKDVELRCDPISGHTALYWYRQSLGQGLEFLIYFQGNSAPDKSGLPSDRFSAERTGGSVSTLTIQRTQQEDSAVYLCASSLGLAGLNEQFFGPGTRLTVL.

This clone was found once. The genes are TRBV4-3 and TRBJ2-1, with TRBD2 matching 8 bases. Germline V gene data show CDR1 as LGHNA and CDR2 as YSLEER. The CDR3 covers 14 residues. V was pared by 2 bases and J by 6 bases, with 3 bases of the junction left unmatched. The CDR3, as DNA: TGCGCCAGCAGCCAAAAGCGGGAGAGCAATGAGCAGTTCTTC. It is translated as CASSQKRESNEQFF.

This clone appeared once. The rearrangement joins TRBV6-6 to TRBJ1-4; D is unclear. The V and J ends lost 8 bases and 4 bases respectively, with 17 bases between them. Looked up from germline, CDR1 is MNHNY and CDR2 is SVGAGI (reference sequence). This CDR3 contains 15 residues. CDR3 region: CASGPQEEVNEKLFF. The CDR3 nucleotides read TGTGCCAGCGGTCCGCAGGAGGAGGTTAATGAAAAACTGTTTTTT.

This chain uses TRBV4-1 with TRBJ1-1; 8 nucleotides line up with TRBD1. The V gene end was trimmed by 4 bases and the J gene end by 1 base; junction bases not matched to a gene: 5. This CDR3 has 15 amino acids. From germline, CDR1 is MGHRA and CDR2 YSYEKL. CDR3 amino acids: CASSRDRGPNTEAFF. CDR3 nucleotides: TGCGCCAGCAGCCGTGACAGGGGACCGAACACTGAAGCTTTCTTT.

The chain combines TRBV25-1 with TRBJ2-2; no clear D gene. This CDR3 region has 13 residues. Germline V gene sequence: CDR1 MGHDK, CDR2 SYGVNS. Trimming stripped 5 bases from V and 2 bases from J, with 6 bases between. DNA of the CDR3: TGTGCCAGCAGTTCGAGAAACACCGGGGAGCTGTTTTTT. This translates into CASSSRNTGELFF.